This TCR beta chain was identified during a study of blood T cell repertoires in COVID-19. About the study: From T cells, B-cell-depleted T cells, or PBMCs came the material, which was cDNA or gDNA.

In Cohort 3, a recovered donor had either two negative PCRs, clearance, or symptom resolution. V was trimmed by 4 bases and J by 7 bases, leaving 10 bases between them. CDR3 size: 13 residues. In its sample, this clone was seen once. Produced via immunoSEQ multiplex PCR; TCRdb's table is partial and in-frame only. The profile shows about 220,000 clones, roughly nine tenths of them singletons. Sequenced input: PBMCs or T cells enriched from blood (not recorded which). This receptor was taken from a woman in her 30s who had recovered from COVID-19. The chain joins TRBV12-3 or TRBV12-4 to TRBJ1-4; D perhaps matches TRBD1 (6 bases). The CDR3 here is CASSWGQGEKLFF. CDR3 bases: TGTGCCAGCAGTTGGGGACAAGGTGAAAAACTGTTTTTT.